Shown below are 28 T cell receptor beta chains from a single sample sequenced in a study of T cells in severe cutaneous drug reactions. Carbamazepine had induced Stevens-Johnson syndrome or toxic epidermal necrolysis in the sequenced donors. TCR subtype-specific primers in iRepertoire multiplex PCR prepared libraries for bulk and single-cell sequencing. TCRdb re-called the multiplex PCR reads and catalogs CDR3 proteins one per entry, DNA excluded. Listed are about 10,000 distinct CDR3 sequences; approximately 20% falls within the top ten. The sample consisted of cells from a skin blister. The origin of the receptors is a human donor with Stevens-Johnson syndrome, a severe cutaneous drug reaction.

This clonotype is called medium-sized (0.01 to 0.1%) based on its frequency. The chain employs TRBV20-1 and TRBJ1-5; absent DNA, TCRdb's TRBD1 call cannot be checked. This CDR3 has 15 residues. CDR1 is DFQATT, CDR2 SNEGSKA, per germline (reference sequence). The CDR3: CSAGLGGQGNQPQHF.

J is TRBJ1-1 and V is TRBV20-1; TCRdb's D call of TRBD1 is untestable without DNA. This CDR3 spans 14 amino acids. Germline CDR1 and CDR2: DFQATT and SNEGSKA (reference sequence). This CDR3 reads CSAREGQGNTEAFF.

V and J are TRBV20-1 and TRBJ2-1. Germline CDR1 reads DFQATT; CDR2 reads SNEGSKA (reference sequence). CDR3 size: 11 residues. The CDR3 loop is CSTSVDNEQFF.

The CDR3 here is CSVDDRASGNTIYF. The chain employs TRBV29-1 and TRBJ1-3; no DNA is available, so the TRBD1 call from TCRdb remains unchecked. CDR1 SQVTM and CDR2 ANQGSEA come from the germline V gene. This CDR3 has 14 amino acids.

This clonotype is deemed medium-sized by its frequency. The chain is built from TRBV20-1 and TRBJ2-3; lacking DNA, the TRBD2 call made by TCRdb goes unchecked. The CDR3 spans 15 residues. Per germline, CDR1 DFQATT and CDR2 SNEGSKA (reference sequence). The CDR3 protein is CSATSATRGTDTQYF.

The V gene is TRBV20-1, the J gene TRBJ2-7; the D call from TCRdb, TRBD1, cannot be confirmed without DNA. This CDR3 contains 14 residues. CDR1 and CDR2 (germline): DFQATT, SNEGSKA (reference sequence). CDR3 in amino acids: CSALTGDLPYEQYF.

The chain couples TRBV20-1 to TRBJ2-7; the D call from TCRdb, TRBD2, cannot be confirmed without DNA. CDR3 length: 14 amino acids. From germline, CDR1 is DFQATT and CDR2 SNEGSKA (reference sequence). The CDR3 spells CSAVGLADSYEQYF.

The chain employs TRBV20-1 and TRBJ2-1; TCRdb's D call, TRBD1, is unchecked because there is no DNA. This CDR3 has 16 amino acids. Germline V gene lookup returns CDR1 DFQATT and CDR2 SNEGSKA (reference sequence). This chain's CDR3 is CSAVIRGAASYNEQFF.

The CDR3 protein is CSVAGGELAEAYNEQFF. J is TRBJ2-1 and V is TRBV29-1; the D call from TCRdb, TRBD2, cannot be confirmed without DNA. The CDR3 is 17 amino acids. Looked up from germline, CDR1 is SQVTM and CDR2 is ANQGSEA.

CDR3 amino acids: CSVPSAISYNEQFF. V is TRBV20-1 and J is TRBJ2-1. Germline CDR1 and CDR2: DFQATT and SNEGSKA (reference sequence). The CDR3 spans 14 residues.

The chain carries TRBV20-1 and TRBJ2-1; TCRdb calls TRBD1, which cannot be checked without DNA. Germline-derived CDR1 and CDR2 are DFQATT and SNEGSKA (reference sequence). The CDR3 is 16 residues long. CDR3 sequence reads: CSARAREGRIHNEQFF.

The CDR3: CSASRGLAYEQYF. The V and J genes are TRBV20-1 and TRBJ2-7; TCRdb gives TRBD2 as the D gene, but with no DNA this cannot be confirmed. In germline, CDR1 is DFQATT, CDR2 SNEGSKA (reference sequence). CDR3 size: 13 residues.

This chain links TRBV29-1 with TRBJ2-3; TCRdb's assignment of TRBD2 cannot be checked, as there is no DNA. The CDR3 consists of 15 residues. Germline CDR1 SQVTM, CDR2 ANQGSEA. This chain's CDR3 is CSVEEGAGGSDTQYF.

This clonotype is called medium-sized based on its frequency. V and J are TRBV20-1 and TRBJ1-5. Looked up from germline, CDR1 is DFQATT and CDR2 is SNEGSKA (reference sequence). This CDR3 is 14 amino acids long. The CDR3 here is CSATQTDSNQPQHF.

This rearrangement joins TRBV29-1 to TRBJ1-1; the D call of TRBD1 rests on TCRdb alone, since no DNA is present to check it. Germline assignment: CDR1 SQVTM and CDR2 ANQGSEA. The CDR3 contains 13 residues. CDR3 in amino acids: CSAKTGGGTEAFF.

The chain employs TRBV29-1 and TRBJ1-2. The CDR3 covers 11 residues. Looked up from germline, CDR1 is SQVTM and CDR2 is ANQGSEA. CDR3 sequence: CSVVGEGIYTF.

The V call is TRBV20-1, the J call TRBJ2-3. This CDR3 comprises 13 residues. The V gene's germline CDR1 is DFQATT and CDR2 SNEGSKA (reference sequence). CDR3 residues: CSASRVMTDTQYF.

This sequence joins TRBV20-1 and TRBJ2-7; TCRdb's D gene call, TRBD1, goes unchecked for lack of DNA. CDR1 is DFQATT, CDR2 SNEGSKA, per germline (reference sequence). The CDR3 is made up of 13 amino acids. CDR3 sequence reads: CSANRDRVYEQYF.

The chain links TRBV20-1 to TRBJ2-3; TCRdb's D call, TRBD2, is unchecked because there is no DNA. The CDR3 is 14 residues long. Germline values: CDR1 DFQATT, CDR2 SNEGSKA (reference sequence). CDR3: CSANLAGVGDTQYF.

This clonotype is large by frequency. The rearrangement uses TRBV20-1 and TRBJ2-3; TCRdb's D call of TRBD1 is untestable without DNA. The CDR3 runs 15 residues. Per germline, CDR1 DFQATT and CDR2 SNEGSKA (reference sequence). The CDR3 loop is CSASWHRVWAYTQYF.

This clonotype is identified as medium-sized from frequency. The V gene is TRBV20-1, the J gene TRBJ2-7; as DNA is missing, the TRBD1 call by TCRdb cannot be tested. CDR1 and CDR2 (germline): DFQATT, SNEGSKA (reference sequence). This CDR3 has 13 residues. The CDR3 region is CSARATGSYEQYF.

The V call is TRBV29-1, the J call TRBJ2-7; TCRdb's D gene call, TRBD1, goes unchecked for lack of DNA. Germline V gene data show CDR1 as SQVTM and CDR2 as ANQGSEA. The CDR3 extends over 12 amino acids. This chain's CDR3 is CSDISGAYEQYF.

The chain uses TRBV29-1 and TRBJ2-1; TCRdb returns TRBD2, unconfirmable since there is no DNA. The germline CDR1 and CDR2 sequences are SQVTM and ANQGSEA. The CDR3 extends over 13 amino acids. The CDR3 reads CSQRGAGGGEQFF.

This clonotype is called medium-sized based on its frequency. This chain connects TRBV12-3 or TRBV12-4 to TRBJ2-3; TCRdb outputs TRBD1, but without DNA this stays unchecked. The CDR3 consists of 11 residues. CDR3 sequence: CASSLAGGLYF.

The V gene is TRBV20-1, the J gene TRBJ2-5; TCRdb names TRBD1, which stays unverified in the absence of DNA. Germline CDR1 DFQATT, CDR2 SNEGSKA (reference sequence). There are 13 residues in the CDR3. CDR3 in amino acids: CSATGTHGETQYF.

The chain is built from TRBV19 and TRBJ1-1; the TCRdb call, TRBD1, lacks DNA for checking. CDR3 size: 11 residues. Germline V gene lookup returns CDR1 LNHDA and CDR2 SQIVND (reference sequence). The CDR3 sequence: CASGADTEAFF.

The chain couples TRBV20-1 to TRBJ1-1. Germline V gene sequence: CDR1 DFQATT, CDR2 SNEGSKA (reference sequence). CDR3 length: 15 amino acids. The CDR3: CSARPDRRGGTEAFF.

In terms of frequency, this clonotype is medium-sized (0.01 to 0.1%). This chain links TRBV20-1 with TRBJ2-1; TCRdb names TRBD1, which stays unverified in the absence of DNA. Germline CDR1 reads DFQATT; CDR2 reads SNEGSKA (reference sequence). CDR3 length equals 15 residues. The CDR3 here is CSARPGTVSTIEQFF.